This TCR beta chain was captured in a study of glioma-infiltrating T cells after dendritic cell vaccination. Study overall: Three intradermal dendritic cell vaccine injections were given every two weeks.

The time point: after dendritic cell vaccination, including at tumor progression/relapse. The immunoSEQ assay amplified TCRB CDR3 from up to roughly 2 ug DNA. Data came from immunoSEQ multiplex PCR; TCRdb stores just in-frame clones and leaves some out. This sample carries tens of thousands of clones, about four fifths of them seen once, and the ten largest clones take around a sixth. Material: blood, obtained after dendritic cell vaccination. The receptor's source is a human donor with glioblastoma.

The CDR3 DNA is TGTGCCAGCAGCCAAAAACCCCCCAGTGTAGAGACCCAGTACTTC. This codes for CASSQKPPSVETQYF. The V call is TRBV2, the J call TRBJ2-5; no clear D. This CDR3 is 15 amino acids long. Germline assignment: CDR1 SNHLY and CDR2 FYNNEI. The V end was cut by 6 bases, the J end by 4 bases, with 18 bases between.